This T cell receptor (beta chain) was captured by sequencing in a study of T cell responses to AZD1222 COVID-19 vaccine. About the research overall: Pooling covered second doses at about 4 or about 12 weeks.

The CDR3 totals 15 residues. Germline loops: CDR1 MNHEY, CDR2 SVGAGI. V trimming: 7 bases; J trimming: 7 bases; junction bases outside the gene matches: 9. Sequencing used immunoSEQ multiplex PCR; TCRdb keeps in-frame clones, though not all of them. The sample lists 84,000 or so clones; 75% to 90% were seen once. In this sample, this clone turned up once. Sequenced material: peripheral blood, taken on day 0 of AZD1222 vaccination. The receptor's source is an adult in good health. The chain joins TRBV6-5 to TRBJ2-1; 11 nucleotides match TRBD2. This CDR3 is CASNLSGRAGNEQFF. In nucleotides, the CDR3 is TGTGCCAGCAACCTTAGCGGGAGGGCGGGTAATGAGCAGTTCTTC.